This T cell receptor beta chain was recovered during a study of cytomegalovirus exposure and HLA in healthy donors (TCRdb year 2017). With respect to the entire study: An earlier analysis of roughly 610 of the donors reported about 280 Gb of sequence data and roughly 120 million unique TCR beta sequences obtained from roughly 170 million T cells. To predict cytomegalovirus infection status, the study combined high-throughput TCR immunosequencing, statistical association of individual TCRs with disease status, and machine learning. About 310 gigabases of sequencing data and 70 million to 100 million unique TCR sequences were included in an early release covering 550 to 800 HLA-typed donors. A later genetic analysis used genome-wide SNP genotypes for about three fifths of the 666 donors, treating that subset as a discovery cohort. Typing coverage varied by locus: roughly 629-630 donors for A, B, C, DRB1 and DQB1; some 520 for DQA1; more than 600 for DPA1; roughly 450 for DPB1. Among 350 to 400 genotyped donors of the cohort, an average of 235,054 unique TCR beta nucleotide sequences were sequenced per donor, around a sixth of them non-productive. An earlier analysis of roughly 600 of the donors used high-throughput TCR beta sequencing to judge whether each TCR beta V gene segment behaved as functional or pseudogenic. Donor age, sex, ethnicity and CMV serostatus were compiled together with the repertoire data. Of the approximately 400 genotyped donors, about 80% fell in the genetic ancestry cluster associated with self-reported Caucasian donors. Rather than drawing on any new phenotypic data, the later analysis identified candidate immune exposures from TCR beta sequences and the way those sequences occurred across donors. Class I and class II HLA loci were covered by the typing at four-digit resolution. Four or five DR-DQ haplotypes were handled as single units for association and clustering, since linkage in the cohort was strong. A later analysis re-analyzed previously published TCR beta repertoires from approximately 670 donors and added high-resolution HLA genotyping to study TCR occurrence patterns. In addition to the first cohort of approximately 670 subjects, a separate validation cohort of approximately 130 different subjects was used. The study aimed to test whether signatures of past pathogen exposure could be identified by cataloging public T cell receptors. All discovery cohort repertoires had been generated on a single sequencing platform. The study used immunosequencing to profile the T cell repertoires of approximately 640 subjects and linked those repertoires to cytomegalovirus serostatus. Study-wide findings and limitations: CMV serostatus was the only immune exposure information available for the cohort. Compared with equally common non-associated chains, HLA-associated TCR beta chains in a later analysis were more clonally expanded and had lower generation probabilities. Cytomegalovirus status was reported to be diagnosed by the classifier with high specificity and sensitivity in both the original and validation cohorts. According to a later analysis, TCR association rates differed among HLA loci, with DRB1 alleles showing the most associated TCRs and HLA-C alleles showing the fewest. Three of the identified cytomegalovirus-associated TCR beta chains were confirmed in vitro to be specific for cytomegalovirus antigens. While some public TCRs were present in many individuals, most TCR sequences turned up only very rarely across donors. Some IMGT-functional V segments, including TRBV6-2 and TRBV6-3, could not be distinguished by the 87-base-pair reads and were therefore excluded. A later genetic analysis reported fewer N-insertions in productive TCRs among donors in an Asian-associated ancestry cluster than the roughly 700-donor mean. Presence/absence analyses assumed roughly uniform sequencing depth across donors, an assumption that may not hold. A further reported finding was that TCR beta sequences accurately predicted the HLA-A and HLA-B alleles for most subjects in the first cohort. An earlier analysis of roughly 570 of the donors showed that most TCR beta V segments appeared in productive rearrangements either about 87% or about 30% of the time, which broadly matched IMGT annotations. A cluster of highly shared sequence variants was judged likely to represent a technical artifact of the sequencing pipeline. At a false discovery rate of 0.05, a later analysis linked some 18,000 TCR beta sequences to specific HLA alleles. According to a later analysis, parvovirus B19, influenza, CMV and Epstein-Barr virus appeared linked to several top co-occurrence clusters. A later genetic analysis associated a missense DCLRE1C variant with V-gene and J-gene trimming of TCR beta chains, and an independent cohort replicated the association. The study gave a list of under 200 TCR beta chains associated with cytomegalovirus. The cohort was sequenced for TCR beta chains only, and without alpha or paired-chain data the features that could be detected were limited. Because counts were too low, 15 to 20 rarely observed V segments, including chromosome 9 orphons, were excluded from the earlier analysis of 587 of the donors. When HLA alleles, especially DR and DQ, strongly co-occurred, TCR associations were difficult to assign to individual alleles. HLA typing was unavailable for some donors at each locus, so association tests used only the typed subset. The authors suggested that the approach could potentially be extended to other disease states and immunological phenotypes. Correlated functional status among segregating V segments might be attributable to linkage disequilibrium, but an unknown experimental factor could not be ruled out. Most CMV-associated TCR beta chains appeared to be HLA-restricted in a later analysis, and the HLA associations seemed to be driven largely by CMV exposure.

For this chain, trimming is 10 bases at the V end and 7 bases at the J end, and the number of junction bases without a gene match is 16. Via the germline V gene, CDR1 is MNHNS and CDR2 SASEGT. Taken from cysteine to phenylalanine, the CDR3 has 14 residues. Of the read, only the CDR3 DNA is kept; its 42 bases are in frame from base 1. In regard to this clone: Its target antigen remains unknown. Per-base qualities were not stored, and no clone one base away is much larger.

The cohort was made up of under 800 healthy bone marrow donors. Cohort members were all nominally healthy when sampled, although unrecorded immune exposures were likely present. The donor tested CMV seronegative and was one of the 352 seronegative cohort members. Every donor gave a peripheral blood sample, and the peripheral blood mononuclear cells from that sample were used for TCR beta sequencing. The Qiagen DNeasy Blood Extraction Kit was used to extract genomic DNA from the blood cell samples. The library relied on the immunoSEQ multiplex PCR assay. A mixture of 60 forward primers for TCR Vbeta segments and 13 reverse primers for TCR Jbeta segments was used in the multiplex PCR. Amplification of the CDR3 region of rearranged TCR beta genes was performed with a multiplex PCR assay on genomic DNA. The amplified TCR beta libraries were sequenced on the Illumina HiSeq System as 87-base-pair reads. The authors' pipeline ran thus. A later analysis tallied tens of millions of unique TCR beta chains across the roughly 610 repertoires, and some 12 million of those chains were shared by two or more donors. Raw reads were error-corrected and collapsed into unique sequences with a nearest-neighbor algorithm that merged closely related sequences to remove PCR and sequencing errors. To assign V, D and J gene segments, CDR3 sequences were aligned to IMGT reference sequences. For a sequence to be retained, a match of at least six nucleotides to both a V gene segment and a J gene segment was required. A rearrangement counted as productive if the CDR3 had no stop codons and remained in frame with V and J, and every other rearrangement counted as non-productive. CDR3 was defined by IMGT convention, running from the second conserved V-encoded cysteine to the conserved J-encoded phenylalanine. The earlier analysis of 587 of the donors excluded sequences that lacked an unambiguous match to a single V gene segment. An earlier analysis of under 750 of the donors called V segments functional above 56.7% productive rearrangements and segregating when the between-donor standard deviation exceeded 5%. A statistical classification framework was built for diagnosing cytomegalovirus status from the catalog of TCR beta chain sequences. In a later analysis, V and J genes were assigned by comparing TCR nucleotide sequences against IMGT/GENE-DB human TR gene sequences. The TCRdist pipeline was used in a later analysis to assign CDR3 sequences and most-parsimonious VDJ recombination scenarios. In a later analysis, each TCR beta chain was defined by its CDR3 amino acid sequence together with its V-gene family, and reads lacking a unique V-gene family were excluded. A later analysis removed 500 to 600 highly shared, low-generation-probability nucleotide sequences to deal with suspected cross-contamination and a sequencing artifact. For each public chain, a later analysis derived a clonal expansion index from normalized ranks of inferred template counts within each repertoire. Generation probabilities in a later analysis came from a VDJ recombination model fitted to out-of-frame rearrangements, and those results were checked against IGoR. In a later analysis, hypergeometric tests were used to score TCR-TCR, TCR-HLA and TCR-CMV co-occurrence, with a repertoire-size bias correction applied to TCR pairs. False discovery rates were estimated in a later analysis by permuting HLA or CMV assignments 20 times. In a later analysis, co-occurring TCRs were grouped using DBSCAN, with TCRdist sequence similarity added in when clustering inside HLA-allele-positive subsets. Repertoires with fewer than 30,000 or more than 120,000 public chains were left out of co-occurrence clustering, as were about five repertoires with anomalous nucleotide sharing. TCRdb obtained this table from immuneACCESS and retained in-frame rearrangements with V and J assigned. These tables miss some clones; where compared with another copy, unresolved V genes account for less than half of the shortfall, and the remainder is unexplained. That table gives V, J and clone size, and the DNA gave D and trimming. The sample table shows 210,000 or so clones, and nearly 80% are seen once. The top ten clones comprise around 1.8% of the sample.

The specimen was PBMCs. The sequence joins TRBV6-1 to TRBJ2-7; a stretch of 7 junction bases matches TRBD2. The clonotype originates from a man aged 18 to 30 in good health and CMV-seronegative. The nucleotides read TGTGCCATTCTGAGGGCGGGAGTCGAGGGGGAGCAGTACTTC. This is translated as CAILRAGVEGEQYF.